This T cell receptor (beta chain) stems from a study of cytomegalovirus exposure and HLA in healthy donors. The study's findings and limits: A later analysis linked a missense DCLRE1C variant to TCR beta V- and J-gene trimming. Investigators reported over 150 TCR beta chains as tied to cytomegalovirus.

About this clone itself: Antigen: not known.

It was with 60 Vbeta and 13 Jbeta primers that the PCR ran. Measured with immunoSEQ multiplex PCR; TCRdb has only the in-frame clones, and not every one. In the table there are 50,000 to 65,000 clones, about 81% of which are singletons. The CDR3 has 15 residues. Germline lookup yields CDR1 SQVTM and CDR2 ANQGSEA. Trimming at V came to 3 bases and at J to 3 bases, leaving 6 bases not matched to a gene. This receptor was identified in a man between 50 and 59 years old in good health and CMV-seropositive. The material sequenced was PBMCs. The V call is TRBV29-1, the J call TRBJ1-2, with 11 bases matching TRBD1. As DNA, the CDR3 is TGCAGCGTTGAGGACAGGGGGCGAGGTTACTATGGCTACACCTTC. This translates into CSVEDRGRGYYGYTF.